This T cell receptor beta chain was sequenced in a study of PD-1 blockade in classical Hodgkin lymphoma. Study-wide context: Nivolumab 3 mg/kg was given intravenously every 2 weeks. General study points: Healthy donors were reported to have higher baseline TCR diversity than newly diagnosed patients.

This clone was observed once. The antigen is undetermined. This CDR3 is 17 amino acids long. Trimming removed 0 bases from V and 5 bases from J; junction bases left unmatched: 8. Germline assignment: CDR1 SGHAT and CDR2 FQNNGV. Time point in this sample: cycle 4 day 1 (C4D1), after 6 weeks of nivolumab. Every patient was affected by relapse after autologous stem cell transplantation, while exposure to brentuximab vedotin was not uniform. Repertoires were generated with immunoSEQ multiplex PCR, while TCRdb's copy carries only in-frame clones and drops some. The sample consists of 100,000 or so clones, roughly 89% of them appearing once.

Here the sequenced sample was peripheral blood mononuclear cells (PBMCs), taken before the fourth cycle of nivolumab. The receptor comes from a human donor with classical Hodgkin lymphoma. This chain links TRBV11-2 with TRBJ2-1, with TRBD1 identical over 9 bases. CDR3 sequence: CASSLDRYRGRDNEQFF. CDR3 nucleotide sequence: TGTGCCAGCAGCTTAGATAGATACAGGGGGCGCGACAATGAGCAGTTCTTC.